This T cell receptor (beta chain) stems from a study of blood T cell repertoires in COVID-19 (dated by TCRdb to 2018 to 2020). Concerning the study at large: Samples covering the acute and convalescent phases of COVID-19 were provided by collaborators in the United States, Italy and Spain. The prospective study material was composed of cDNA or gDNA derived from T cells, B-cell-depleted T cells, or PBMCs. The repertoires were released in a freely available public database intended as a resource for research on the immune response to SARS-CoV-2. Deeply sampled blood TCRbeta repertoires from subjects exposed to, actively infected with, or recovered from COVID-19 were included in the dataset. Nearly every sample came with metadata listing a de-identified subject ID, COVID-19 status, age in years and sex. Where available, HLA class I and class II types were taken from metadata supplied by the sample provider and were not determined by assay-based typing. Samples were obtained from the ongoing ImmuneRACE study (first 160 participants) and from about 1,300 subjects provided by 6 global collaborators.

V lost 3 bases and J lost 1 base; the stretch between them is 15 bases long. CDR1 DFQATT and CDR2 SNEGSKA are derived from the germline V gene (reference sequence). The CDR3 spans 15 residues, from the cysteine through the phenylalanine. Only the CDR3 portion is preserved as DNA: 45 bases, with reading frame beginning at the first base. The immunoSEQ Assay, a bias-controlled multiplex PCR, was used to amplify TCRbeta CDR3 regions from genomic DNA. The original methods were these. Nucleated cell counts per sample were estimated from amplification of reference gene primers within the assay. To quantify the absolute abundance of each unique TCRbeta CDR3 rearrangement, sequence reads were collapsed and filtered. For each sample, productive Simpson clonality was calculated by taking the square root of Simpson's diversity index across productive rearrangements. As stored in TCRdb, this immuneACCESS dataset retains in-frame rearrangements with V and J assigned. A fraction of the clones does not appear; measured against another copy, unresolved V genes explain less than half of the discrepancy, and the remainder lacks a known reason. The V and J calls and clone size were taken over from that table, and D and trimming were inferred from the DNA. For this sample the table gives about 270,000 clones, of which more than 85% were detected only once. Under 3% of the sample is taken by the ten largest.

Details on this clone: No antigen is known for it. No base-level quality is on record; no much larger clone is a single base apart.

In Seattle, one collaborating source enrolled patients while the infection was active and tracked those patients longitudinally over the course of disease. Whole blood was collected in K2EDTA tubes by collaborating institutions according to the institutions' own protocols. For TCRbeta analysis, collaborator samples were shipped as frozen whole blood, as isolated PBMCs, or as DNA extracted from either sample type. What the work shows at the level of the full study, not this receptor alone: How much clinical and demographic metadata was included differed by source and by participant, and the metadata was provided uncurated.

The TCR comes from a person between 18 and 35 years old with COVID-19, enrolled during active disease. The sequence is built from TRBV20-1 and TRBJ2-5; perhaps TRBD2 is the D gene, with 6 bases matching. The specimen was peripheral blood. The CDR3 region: CSASPPNSGQETQYF. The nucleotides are TGCAGTGCTAGTCCACCGAATAGCGGCCAAGAGACCCAGTACTTC.